What follows is one T cell receptor (beta chain) and its context. The sample is drawn from a study of blood T cell repertoires in COVID-19. Study-level information: The samples span acute and convalescent COVID-19 from the United States, Italy and Spain. PBMCs, B-cell-depleted T cells, or T cells were the source of the cDNA or gDNA that made up the material.

Per the authors' pipeline: For nucleated cells, counts were estimated from reference gene primer amplification. The protocol was immunoSEQ multiplex PCR, while the TCRdb copy is restricted to in-frame clones and leaves out a portion. Clonal size and the V and J genes are those of that table, whereas D and trimming came from the DNA. The sample gives approximately 250,000 clones, 86% of which show up once; around 2% is in the top ten. Germline V gene lookup returns CDR1 SEHNR and CDR2 FQNEAQ (reference sequence). Trimming shortened V by 3 bases and J by 5 bases, and 10 bases separated the two germline ends. This CDR3 region has 13 residues.

The V gene is TRBV7-9, the J gene TRBJ1-2, with D maybe TRBD1 (6 bases). The sequenced material came from peripheral blood. This TCR came from a man aged 25-45 years who had recovered from COVID-19. CDR3 in DNA: TGTGCCAGCAGCTTCACAGGGTCTTATGGCTACACCTTC. It encodes CASSFTGSYGYTF.